This T cell receptor (beta chain) was identified during a study of T cells and Merkel cell carcinoma outcomes. Study-wide results and limits: In Merkel cell carcinoma, repertoire and T-cell density reportedly predicted outcomes.

Note on this clone: The antigen is undetermined. The sample contains more than one DNA sequence encoding this CDR3.

Here immunoSEQ multiplex PCR was the method, and the copy in TCRdb shows in-frame clones only, minus some. Of some 19,000 clones detected, more than 65% appear once; the ten largest clones hold approximately 3.3%. V was pared by 2 bases and J by 6 bases, with 7 bases between. The CDR3 consists of 12 residues. Germline V gives CDR1 GTSNPN, CDR2 SVGIG (reference sequence). The TCR comes from a human donor with Merkel cell carcinoma. Sequenced input: tumor tissue from Merkel cell carcinoma. J is TRBJ2-2 and V is TRBV30; D ambiguous. CDR3 sequence reads: CAWSWTAGELFF. As DNA, the CDR3 is TGTGCCTGGAGTTGGACGGCCGGGGAGCTGTTTTTT. Full variable domain (outside the CDR3, taken from reference TRBV30 and TRBJ2-2): SQTIHQWPATLVQPVGSPLSLECTVEGTSNPNLYWYRQAAGRGLQLLFYSVGIGQISSEVPQNLSASRPQDRQFILSSKKLLLSDSGFYLCAWSWTAGELFFGEGSRLTVL.